The entry that follows covers one T cell receptor beta chain sequence. Its antigen is undetermined. These data are taken from a study of T cells in localized non-small cell lung cancer. Study-wide findings and caveats: Out of the top 100 tumor clones, a median approximately 61 were seen in adjacent lung. Higher T cell density in the blood was associated with longer overall survival, whereas higher adjacent-lung clonality associated with shorter survival. There was higher T cell clonality in uninvolved adjacent lung than in tumor, and it was highest there.

Only in-frame clones appear in the TCRdb table, and some are missing; sequencing was by immunoSEQ multiplex PCR. The table shows some 50,000 clones, with 70% to 90% occurring only once. Germline CDR1 is SGHNT and CDR2 is YYREEE (reference sequence). Trimming left V 0 bases short and J 8 bases short, with 14 bases between. The CDR3 covers 14 residues. This chain connects TRBV5-4 to TRBJ1-1; D possibly corresponds to TRBD1 (5 bases). The TCR was taken from a female donor with stage II lung adenocarcinoma. Sequencing was performed on PBMCs, taken before any cancer treatment. CDR3 DNA sequence: TGTGCCAGCAGCTTGGCTTTTACGGGGGGAGAAGCTTTCTTT. As protein: CASSLAFTGGEAFF.